This T cell receptor beta chain was identified in a study of vaccination and CD4 T cells after COVID-19. At the level of the study: Typically, post-vaccine samples were obtained a median around 72 days after dose two, within a range of 14 to 241.

A note on this clonotype: Its specificity is unknown.

Treatment specified: roughly ten-day PBMC culture with coronavirus spike peptide pools or control peptides (ViraFEST assay). The Oncomine TCR Beta short-read assay was applied to DNA of cultured CD4+ T cells. Each CDR3 protein gets one entry after TCRdb re-called the PCR reads with MiXCR. The top ten hold 7.2% of the sample, which has some 25,000 distinct CDR3 sequences, roughly 39% seen once. This CDR3 spans 15 amino acids. After removal of 2 bases from V and 4 bases from J, the junction contained 7 bases not matched to a gene. The V gene's germline CDR1 is MDHEN and CDR2 SYDVKM. The TCR comes from a human donor who had recovered from COVID-19. Material for sequencing was CD4+ T cells from blood, cultured in vitro. This chain uses TRBV28 with TRBJ1-2, with 7 bases that match TRBD1. CDR3 bases: TGTGCCAGCAGTTTACCCGGGCAGGGGGTCTATGGCTACACCTTC. Translation gives CASSLPGQGVYGYTF.